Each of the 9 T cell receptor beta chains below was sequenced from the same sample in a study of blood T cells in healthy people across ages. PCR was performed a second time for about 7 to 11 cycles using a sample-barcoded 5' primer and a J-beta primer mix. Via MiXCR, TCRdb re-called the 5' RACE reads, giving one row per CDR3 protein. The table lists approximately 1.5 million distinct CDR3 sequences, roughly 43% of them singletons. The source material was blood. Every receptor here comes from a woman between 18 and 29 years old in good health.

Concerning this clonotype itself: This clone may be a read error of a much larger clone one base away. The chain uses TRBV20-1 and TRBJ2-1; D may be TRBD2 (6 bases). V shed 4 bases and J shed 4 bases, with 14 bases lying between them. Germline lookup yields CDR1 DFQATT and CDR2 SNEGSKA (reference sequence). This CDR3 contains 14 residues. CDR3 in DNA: TGCAGTGCTACGGGACGGGGACTTTACAATGAGCAGTTCTTC. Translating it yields CSATGRGLYNEQFF.

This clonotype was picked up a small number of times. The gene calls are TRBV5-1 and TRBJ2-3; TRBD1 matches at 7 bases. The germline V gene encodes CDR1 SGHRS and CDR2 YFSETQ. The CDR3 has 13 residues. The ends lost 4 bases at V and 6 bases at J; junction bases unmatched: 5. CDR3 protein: CASSVGQLDTQYF. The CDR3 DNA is TGCGCCAGCAGCGTGGGACAGCTGGATACGCAGTATTTT.

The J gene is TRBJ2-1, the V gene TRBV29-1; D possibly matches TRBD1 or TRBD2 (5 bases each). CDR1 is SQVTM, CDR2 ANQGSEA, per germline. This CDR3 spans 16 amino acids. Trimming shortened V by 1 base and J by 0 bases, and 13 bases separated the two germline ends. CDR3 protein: CSVEGLWGSSYNEQFF. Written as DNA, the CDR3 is TGCAGCGTTGAAGGTCTTTGGGGGAGCTCCTACAATGAGCAGTTCTTC.

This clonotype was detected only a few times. DNA of the CDR3: TGTGCCAGCAGATACCGGACAGTGAACACTGAAGCTTTCTTT. Protein: CASRYRTVNTEAFF. This chain links TRBV13 with TRBJ1-1; D possibly corresponds to TRBD1 (6 bases). Per the germline V gene, CDR1 is PRHDT and CDR2 is FYEKMQ (reference sequence). V was trimmed by 6 bases and J by 0 bases, leaving 11 bases between them. There are 14 residues in the CDR3.

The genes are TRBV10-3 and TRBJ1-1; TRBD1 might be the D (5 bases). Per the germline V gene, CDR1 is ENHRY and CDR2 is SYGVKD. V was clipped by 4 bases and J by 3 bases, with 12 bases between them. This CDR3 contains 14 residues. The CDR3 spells CAISGDGGYTEAFF. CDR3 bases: TGTGCCATCAGTGGGGACGGAGGGTACACTGAAGCTTTCTTT.

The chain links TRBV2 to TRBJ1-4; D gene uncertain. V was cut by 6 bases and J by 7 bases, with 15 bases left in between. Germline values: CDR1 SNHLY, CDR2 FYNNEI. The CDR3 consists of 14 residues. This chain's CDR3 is CASSRTAWGEKLFF. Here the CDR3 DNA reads TGTGCCAGCAGCCGTACCGCTTGGGGTGAAAAACTGTTTTTT.

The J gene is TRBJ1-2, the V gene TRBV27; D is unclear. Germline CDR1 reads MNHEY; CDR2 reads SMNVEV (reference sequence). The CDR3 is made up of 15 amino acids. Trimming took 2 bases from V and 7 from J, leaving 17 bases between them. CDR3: CASSLSSDVRAGYTF. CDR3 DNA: TGTGCCAGCAGTTTAAGTTCAGATGTTCGGGCTGGCTACACCTTC.

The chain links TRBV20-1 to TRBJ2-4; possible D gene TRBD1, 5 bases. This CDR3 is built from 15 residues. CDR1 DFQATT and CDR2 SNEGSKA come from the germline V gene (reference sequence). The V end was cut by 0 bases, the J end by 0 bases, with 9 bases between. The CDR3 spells CSARDLGVAKNIQYF. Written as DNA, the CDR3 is TGCAGTGCTAGAGATCTAGGGGTAGCCAAAAACATTCAGTACTTC.

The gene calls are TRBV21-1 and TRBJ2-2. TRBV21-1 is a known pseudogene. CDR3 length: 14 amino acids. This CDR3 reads CASSKDVAFGELFF. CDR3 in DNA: TGTGCCAGCAGCAAAGACGTAGCTTTCGGGGAGCTGTTTTTT.